This T cell receptor beta chain emerged from a study of CD8+ T cells in alopecia areata. General study findings and limits: Scalp clonality, together with expanded CD8+ clones among the top 100, fell significantly with tofacitinib.

Treatment noted: oral pan-JAK inhibitor, 5-10 mg twice daily. With respect to this clone: Its matching antigen is unknown.

Deletions cut 4 bases from V and 0 bases from J, with 10 bases between. Germline CDR1 reads MNHNS; CDR2 reads SASEGT. This CDR3 spans 14 amino acids. In each case, RNA was isolated and then reverse transcribed into cDNA as the sequencing template. The table came from immunoSEQ multiplex PCR; TCRdb's copy has only in-frame clones and leaves some out. Of about 180,000 clones in the sample, about 53% were seen once. The sequence came from a human donor with alopecia areata. The specimen comprised CD8+ T cells sorted from blood, sampled at week 24, from a patient treated with tofacitinib. The chain joins TRBV6-1 to TRBJ2-7; no definite D call. The CDR3 loop is CASSVWYSSYEQYF. In nucleotides, the CDR3 is TGTGCCAGCAGTGTATGGTACAGCTCCTACGAGCAGTACTTC.